The subject of this entry is one T cell receptor (beta chain). Its target is not known. The sample originates from a study of regulatory T cells in long-lasting Graves disease. Study-level information: Less than 3 months of antithyroid drugs had been taken by newly diagnosed Graves' patients.

Library construction for TCR beta used iRepertoire HTBI primers and Arm-PCR of CDR3 regions. TCRdb fed the multiplex PCR reads into MiXCR, producing one record per CDR3 protein. The sample shows roughly 260,000 distinct CDR3 sequences, about 20% of them seen only once. Time point given: newly diagnosed GD, antithyroid drugs for less than 3 months. From RNA extracted from PBMCs, the TCR library was made. Study-level findings and limits: A greater number of public clonotypes (fewer than 3,000) was shared by persistent patients than by new patients (over 900).

A further study also used this sample, focusing on T cells in Graves' hyperthyroidism and ophthalmopathy. This second report adds: First-round RT-PCR with HTBI primers amplified the TCR CDR3 region.

The receptor was derived from a woman aged 30 to 39 with Graves disease. The sequenced sample was peripheral blood mononuclear cells (PBMCs), obtained at new diagnosis, from a patient treated with antithyroid drugs.

The CDR3 reads CASSRSTGNEQFF. The CDR3 DNA reads TGTGCCAGCAGTAGATCGACAGGGAATGAGCAGTTCTTC. The chain recombines TRBV6-2 or TRBV6-3 with TRBJ2-1; TRBD1 matches at 7 bases. The V and J ends lost 5 bases and 7 bases, in that order; junction bases with no gene match: 5. Germline CDR1 MNHEY, CDR2 SVGEGT. The CDR3 has 13 amino acids.